These T cell receptor beta chains were read from a single sample in a study of identifying expanded T cells in peripheral blood. Measured with immunoSEQ multiplex PCR; TCRdb has only the in-frame clones, and not every one. The repertoire holds approximately 100,000 clones, roughly 91% seen once, with around 15% in the top ten. Sequencing input: blood. The receptors originated from a person aged 18 to 70 in good health. Each CDR3 is given with its conserved first and last residue. The D gene is left open where the match is weak. For some rows the clone size is stated as once, few or many, or as a class when expanded; others skip it.

j_gene | v_gene | abundance | d_gene | CDR3nt | CDR3aa
TRBJ1-3 | TRBV7-9 | . | . | TGTGCCAGCAGCCAATACGGACAGAGCTCTGGAAACACCATATATTTT | CASSQYGQSSGNTIYF
TRBJ2-2 | TRBV10-2 | . | . | TGTGCCAGCAGTGATTGGATTGTTACCGGGGAGCTGTTTTTT | CASSDWIVTGELFF
TRBJ2-1 | TRBV27 | few | TRBD1 | TGTGCCAGCAGTTTCCTGGGACAGAGCTCCTACAATGAGCAGTTCTTC | CASSFLGQSSYNEQFF
TRBJ2-5 | TRBV5-1 | . | . | TGCGCCAGCAGCTTCTACGGACAGGCCCTCGGGGGGACCCAGTACTTC | CASSFYGQALGGTQYF
TRBJ1-1 | TRBV4-2 | few | TRBD1 | TGTGCCAGCAGCCAAGATCTTCGGACAGGGCCTTTTGAAGCTTTCTTT | CASSQDLRTGPFEAFF
TRBJ2-3 | TRBV11-3 | . | TRBD1 | TGTGCCAGCAGCTTAGGGACAGGCCCGGTAACAACAGATACGCAGTATTTT | CASSLGTGPVTTDTQYF
TRBJ1-6 | TRBV7-8 | . | TRBD1 | TGTGCCAGCATCCTCAGGGGGCCTTCACCCCTCCACTTT | CASILRGPSPLHF
TRBJ1-3 | TRBV7-9 | . | . | TGTGCCAGCAGCTTAAGTCAGGGAACCGTTGCTGGAAACACCATATATTTT | CASSLSQGTVAGNTIYF
TRBJ2-1 | TRBV19 | . | TRBD2 | TGTGCCAGTAGAGGATCGGGGGGCTACAATGAGCAGTTCTTC | CASRGSGGYNEQFF
TRBJ1-2 | TRBV5-5 | . | TRBD1 | TGTGCCAGCAGCTTATCCGACAGGGGGGGCTACACCTTC | CASSLSDRGGYTF
TRBJ2-2 | TRBV5-4 | . | TRBD2 | TGTGCCAGCAGCCCCGCAGCGGGGGCGGAAGGTACCGGGGAGCTGTTTTTT | CASSPAAGAEGTGELFF
TRBJ2-5 | TRBV7-6 | . | TRBD1 | TGTGCCAGCAGCTTCGGGACAGGGTCAGAGACCCAGTACTTC | CASSFGTGSETQYF
TRBJ2-3 | TRBV28 | . | . | TGTGCCAGCAGTTTATCTCAGAGCTTCACAGATACGCAGTATTTT | CASSLSQSFTDTQYF
TRBJ2-4 | TRBV27 | . | . | TGTGCCAGCAGCACGAGGGACATTCAGTACTTC | CASSTRDIQYF
TRBJ1-3 | TRBV27 | . | . | TGTGCCAGCAGTCGGTGGCCCCTGGGGTCTGGAAACACCATATATTTT | CASSRWPLGSGNTIYF
TRBJ2-5 | TRBV28 | . | TRBD1 | TGTGCCAGCAGTTCCTTTGGACAGGGCAATATTGAGACCCAGTACTTC | CASSSFGQGNIETQYF
TRBJ1-4 | TRBV5-5 | . | TRBD1 | TGTGCCAGCAGCCCTACGGGACAGGGGGATTTAGGACTGTTTTTT | CASSPTGQGDLGLFF
TRBJ1-3 | TRBV4-2 | . | TRBD1 | TGTGCCAGCAGCCAAGGGAGCGGGACAGGCTCTGGAAACACCATATATTTT | CASSQGSGTGSGNTIYF
TRBJ1-6 | TRBV9 | once | . | TGTGCCAGCAGCGTAGCTCCGGAACAGGGATTGTTACGGGCGGATTCACCCCTCCACTTT | CASSVAPEQGLLRADSPLHF
TRBJ1-1 | TRBV18 | . | . | TGTGCCAGCTCCCGCGGGCTAGAGCTGAACACTGAAGCTTTCTTT | CASSRGLELNTEAFF
TRBJ1-5 | TRBV28 | . | . | TGTGCCAGCATCGCGATCTTGGGGGGTCAGCCCCAGCATTTT | CASIAILGGQPQHF
TRBJ1-1 | TRBV2 | . | . | TGTGCCAGCGGACGCTTAACGGAAGCTTTCTTT | CASGRLTEAFF
TRBJ2-2 | TRBV29-1 | . | . | TGCAGCGTTAGCCGGGGGCTAAGGACCGGGGAGCTGTTTTTT | CSVSRGLRTGELFF
TRBJ2-1 | TRBV5-4 | . | . | TGTGCCAGCAGCTTTGTTACGAACAATGAGCAGTTCTTC | CASSFVTNNEQFF
TRBJ2-3 | TRBV16 | . | TRBD2 | TGTGCCAGCAGCCAACAGCGGGGGGCCGATACGCAGTATTTT | CASSQQRGADTQYF
TRBJ2-1 | TRBV11-2 | . | . | TGTGCCAGCAGCATAACTACTTACAATGAGCAGTTCTTC | CASSITTYNEQFF
TRBJ1-1 | TRBV4-1 | . | . | TGCGCCAGCAGCCAAGATGGGTACACTGAAGCTTTCTTT | CASSQDGYTEAFF
TRBJ1-1 | TRBV7-2 | . | . | TGTGCCAGCAGCTTAGTGGGAGGGAACACTGAAGCTTTCTTT | CASSLVGGNTEAFF
TRBJ2-3 | TRBV6-1 | . | . | TGTGCCAGCAGTGACGAACCCGGACTGGTCACAGATACGCAGTATTTT | CASSDEPGLVTDTQYF
TRBJ2-5 | TRBV2 | . | . | TGTGCCAGCAGACCTAACCCCGGGGAGACCCAGTACTTC | CASRPNPGETQYF
TRBJ1-1 | TRBV27 | once | . | TGTGCCAGCAGTCCCAAGGGTTACATGAACACTGAAGCTTTCTTT | CASSPKGYMNTEAFF
TRBJ1-1 | TRBV2 | . | . | TGTGCCAGCAGTGTAAGAGGGCAGTATATAGAAGCTTTCTTT | CASSVRGQYIEAFF
TRBJ2-2 | TRBV4-2 | . | . | TGTGCCAGCAGCTCAAAAACAGCGAACACCGGGGAGCTGTTTTTT | CASSSKTANTGELFF
TRBJ2-1 | TRBV11-2 | few | TRBD2 | TGTGCCAGCAGCTTGACTAGCGGGGTCGTGGATGAGCAGTTCTTC | CASSLTSGVVDEQFF
TRBJ1-2 | TRBV11-2 | . | . | TGTGCCAGCAGCTTGCGAGGCGGCGGCTACACCTTC | CASSLRGGGYTF
TRBJ2-3 | TRBV25-1 | many | TRBD1 | TGTGCCAGCAGTGTAGGACAGGGGATGCAGTATTTT | CASSVGQGMQYF
TRBJ2-1 | TRBV18 | once | . | TGTGCCAGCTCACCACATTGGGGGCCTAGCTCCTACAATGAGCAGTTCTTC | CASSPHWGPSSYNEQFF
TRBJ2-3 | TRBV7-9 | . | TRBD2 | TGTGCCAGCAGCTCCTTCGGAAGTAGCGGGGGGCGACTCACAGATACGCAGTATTTT | CASSSFGSSGGRLTDTQYF
TRBJ2-2 | TRBV9 | . | . | TGTGCCAGCAGCCCCGGGTTAGCGGTGAACACCGGGGAGCTGTTTTTT | CASSPGLAVNTGELFF
TRBJ1-4 | TRBV6-1 | . | TRBD1 | TGTGCCAGCAGTGTTGAGGGGGCAATGAGGGAAAAACTGTTTTTT | CASSVEGAMREKLFF
TRBJ1-2 | TRBV6-5 | . | TRBD1 | TGTGCCAGCAGAACAGGGGAGAGTGGCTACACCTTC | CASRTGESGYTF
TRBJ1-6 | TRBV9 | few | . | TGTGCCAGCAGCGGAGATAGGACGTATAATTCACCCCTCCACTTT | CASSGDRTYNSPLHF
TRBJ1-1 | TRBV19 | . | . | TGTGCCAGTACCTGGGGTGGCAGGGCCACTGAAGCTTTCTTT | CASTWGGRATEAFF
TRBJ1-2 | TRBV19 | . | . | TGTGCCAGTAGTGGGACGGCTAACTATGGCTACACCTTC | CASSGTANYGYTF
TRBJ2-5 | TRBV28 | . | TRBD2 | TGTGCCAGCAGTTTTATCGGAGCGGGGGACCAAGAGACCCAGTACTTC | CASSFIGAGDQETQYF
TRBJ1-5 | TRBV4-3 | . | TRBD1 | TGCGCCAGCAGTCCTGGACAGGGTAGTGGTCAGCCCCAGCATTTT | CASSPGQGSGQPQHF
TRBJ2-2 | TRBV9 | . | . | TGTGTCAGCAGCCCGTCCCAAGCGGTGGGGGAGCTGTTTTTT | CVSSPSQAVGELFF
TRBJ1-1 | TRBV18 | . | . | TGTGCCAGCTCACCTCAGGGGCGGTACACTGAAGCTTTCTTT | CASSPQGRYTEAFF
TRBJ2-3 | TRBV19 | once | TRBD1 | TGTGCCAGTAGTATTTCCGGGACAGGGGAAGCAGATACGCAGTATTTT | CASSISGTGEADTQYF
TRBJ1-1 | TRBV2 | . | . | TGTGCCAGCAGTGAAAGGGACACAGAGAACACTGAAGCTTTCTTT | CASSERDTENTEAFF
TRBJ1-4 | TRBV7-2 | . | TRBD1 | TGTGCCAGCAGCCTAGGGACAGGGGTACTAAATGAAAAACTGTTTTTT | CASSLGTGVLNEKLFF
TRBJ2-5 | TRBV6-5 | . | . | TGTGCCAGCAGTTACTCGGGGGAGACCCAGTACTTC | CASSYSGETQYF
TRBJ2-1 | TRBV30 | . | . | TGTGCCTGGGGGGACACTAGCTCCTACAATGAGCAGTTCTTC | CAWGDTSSYNEQFF
TRBJ2-7 | TRBV6-1 | . | TRBD2 | TGTGCCAGCAGTGGTTCCCGGACTAGCGGGGCCGGTTTTTACGAGCAGTACTTC | CASSGSRTSGAGFYEQYF
TRBJ2-3 | TRBV5-1 | . | TRBD2 | TGCGCCACCACTAGCGGAGATACGCAGTATTTT | CATTSGDTQYF
TRBJ2-3 | TRBV2 | . | . | TGTGCCAGCAGTGAAGCAACAATAGGGGATACGCAGTATTTT | CASSEATIGDTQYF
TRBJ2-7 | TRBV4-3 | . | TRBD2 | TGCGCCAGCGCCGTGAAAGCGAGCGGGGGGGCCGGATCCTACGAGCAGTACTTC | CASAVKASGGAGSYEQYF
TRBJ2-7 | TRBV29-1 | . | . | TGCAGCGTTGAAGGGTCCGGGCCGGGCTCAACCTACGAGCAGTACTTC | CSVEGSGPGSTYEQYF
TRBJ1-6 | TRBV4-3 | . | . | TGCGCCAGCAGCCAAGAGGCGCCGGAACGGTCACCCCTCCACTTT | CASSQEAPERSPLHF